Listed below are T cell receptor beta chains from one sample, sequenced in a study of blood T cell repertoires in COVID-19. Sequencing was performed with immunoSEQ multiplex PCR; in TCRdb, only in-frame clones are kept and a portion is missing. Of hundreds of thousands of clones listed, over 80% are singletons. The sequencing sample was made of peripheral blood. The receptor set was obtained from a woman younger than 35 with acute or convalescent COVID-19. The conserved cysteine and the conserved F or W are not part of the CDR3 here.

j_call: TRBJ2-7
v_call: TRBV21-1
cdr3_aa: ASSNSGGDPGRSEQY

j_call: TRBJ2-7
v_call: TRBV4-3
cdr3_aa: ASSPDMSSYEQY

j_call: TRBJ1-6
v_call: TRBV5-6
cdr3_aa: ASSFGGANSPLH

j_call: TRBJ2-5
v_call: TRBV9
cdr3_aa: ASSDSPVAGVETQY

j_call: TRBJ1-2
v_call: TRBV27
cdr3_aa: ASSLEFRTGWYGGYT

j_call: TRBJ1-4
v_call: TRBV7-2
cdr3_aa: ASSLVGTLGEKLF

j_call: TRBJ1-1
v_call: TRBV29-1
cdr3_aa: SVESRRWLGTDGGNTEAF

j_call: TRBJ1-4
v_call: TRBV9
cdr3_aa: ASSNTATNEKLF

j_call: TRBJ2-3
v_call: TRBV5-1
cdr3_aa: ASSYTTTDTQY

j_call: TRBJ2-3
v_call: TRBV24-1
cdr3_aa: ATSERTSVRDTQY

j_call: TRBJ1-5
v_call: TRBV19
cdr3_aa: ASSMIQSNQPQH

j_call: TRBJ1-2
v_call: TRBV4-1
cdr3_aa: ASSRFFVGQSYGYT

j_call: TRBJ1-2
v_call: TRBV19
cdr3_aa: ASSMGLEAIINYGYT

j_call: TRBJ1-6
v_call: TRBV4-2
cdr3_aa: ASSQEPRGNSPLH

j_call: TRBJ1-2
v_call: TRBV27
cdr3_aa: ASRLQGWSGYT

j_call: TRBJ1-1
v_call: TRBV3-1/TRBV3-2
cdr3_aa: ASSRTDMNTEAF

j_call: TRBJ1-2
v_call: TRBV5-1
cdr3_aa: ASSFQGETYYGYT

j_call: TRBJ1-2
v_call: TRBV11-2
cdr3_aa: ASLEGGNNYGYT

j_call: TRBJ1-2
v_call: TRBV19
cdr3_aa: ASSIDGYGYT

j_call: TRBJ1-4
v_call: TRBV18
cdr3_aa: ASSPGQSSHEKLF

j_call: TRBJ2-5
v_call: TRBV6-1
cdr3_aa: ASSEGLLQETQY

j_call: TRBJ2-7
v_call: TRBV19
cdr3_aa: ASSIGGYEQY